These 25 T cell receptor beta chains were all obtained from the same sample, sequenced in a study of T cell responses to AZD1222 COVID-19 vaccine. Method: immunoSEQ multiplex PCR; TCRdb's copy keeps in-frame clones and lacks some. The sample has approximately 140,000 clones; more than 85% are singletons. This specimen consisted of peripheral blood, obtained on day 0 of AZD1222 vaccination. These receptor sequences come from an adult in good health.

Only one count was recorded for this clone. The chain has TRBV10-1 and TRBJ2-1; D may be TRBD2 (7 bases). Germline CDR1 and CDR2: WNHNN and SYGVQD (reference sequence). V was shortened by 4 bases and J by 5 bases, with 18 bases between the two germline ends. The CDR3 is made up of 16 amino acids. The CDR3 DNA follows: TGCGCCAGCAGTGCCCCTCAGGGGCGGGAGAACAATGAGCAGTTCTTC. Translating gives CASSAPQGRENNEQFF.

This chain uses TRBV27 with TRBJ2-3; TRBD2 agrees at 7 bases. V lost 5 bases to trimming and J lost 3 bases; unmatched junction nucleotides: 14. There are 17 residues in the CDR3. CDR1 is MNHEY and CDR2 is SMNVEV in the germline V gene (reference sequence). The CDR3 region is CASSPTLAEEGTDTQYF. The CDR3 DNA reads as TGTGCCAGCAGTCCCACTCTAGCGGAAGAGGGTACAGATACGCAGTATTTT.

The rearrangement joins TRBV29-1 to TRBJ2-1; 10 bases are a match to TRBD2. Per germline, CDR1 SQVTM and CDR2 ANQGSEA. V dropped 7 bases and J dropped 9; count of bases not matched to a gene: 15. CDR3 length: 15 amino acids. CDR3 amino acids: CSASHSGRRRREQFF. As DNA, the CDR3 is TGCAGCGCTTCACATAGCGGGAGGAGGCGGCGTGAGCAGTTCTTC.

The genes are TRBV3-1 (or the pseudogene TRBV3-2) and TRBJ2-3; perhaps TRBD2 as D (5 bases). Trimming left V 4 bases short and J 2 bases short, with 13 bases between. This CDR3 comprises 15 residues. The germline CDR1 and CDR2 sequences are LGHDT and YNNKEL (reference sequence). The CDR3 here is CASSRISGYTDTQYF. The CDR3 DNA reads TGTGCCAGCAGCCGCATATCGGGATACACAGATACGCAGTATTTT.

In this sample, this clone turned up a few times. Written as DNA, the CDR3 is TGTGCCAGCGGTAGCGGGATAGGAAACGAGCAGTACTTC. This gives the protein CASGSGIGNEQYF. This chain links TRBV2 with TRBJ2-7; 8 positions match TRBD2. This CDR3 spans 13 amino acids. The germline CDR1 and CDR2 sequences are SNHLY and FYNNEI. V dropped 8 bases and J dropped 5; count of bases not matched to a gene: 8. Based on the CDR3 plus reference TRBV2 and TRBJ2-7, the full variable domain is EPEVTQTPSHQVTQMGQEVILRCVPISNHLYFYWYRQILGQKVEFLVSFYNNEISEKSEIFDDQFSVERPDGSNFTLKIRSTKLEDSAMYFCASGSGIGNEQYFGPGTRLTVT.

The chain couples TRBV7-3 to TRBJ2-3; TRBD2 matches at 14 bases. In germline, CDR1 is SGHTA, CDR2 FQGTGA. J gave up 9 bases and V 5 bases, and 10 bases lay outside the gene matches. This CDR3 is 16 amino acids long. CDR3 region: CASSPDATSGRGTQYF. CDR3 in DNA: TGTGCCAGCAGCCCAGATGCGACTAGCGGGAGGGGAACGCAGTATTTT.

The V and J genes are TRBV11-3 and TRBJ2-7, with D unresolved. CDR3 length equals 14 residues. Germline CDR1 is SGHNT and CDR2 is YENEEA. Trimming cost V 3 bases and J 1 base, with 10 bases left between them. CDR3 amino acids: CASSFASDSYEQYF. In DNA form, the CDR3 reads TGTGCCAGCAGCTTCGCGTCTGATTCCTACGAGCAGTACTTC.

This clone was counted once. This chain joins TRBV29-1 and TRBJ2-7; tentatively, D is TRBD2 (5 bases). The germline V gene encodes CDR1 SQVTM and CDR2 ANQGSEA. Trimming took 7 bases from V and 3 from J, leaving 10 bases between them. The CDR3 totals 11 residues. The CDR3 DNA reads TGCAGCGCTGGCGGACTCTACGAGCAGTACTTC. It specifies CSAGGLYEQYF.

This chain links TRBV6-4 with TRBJ2-6, with 7 bases that match TRBD2. With 5 bases clipped from V and 2 bases from J, the junction kept 15 bases outside the gene matches. The CDR3 sequence is 19 residues long. The germline CDR1 and CDR2 sequences are MRHNA and SNTAGT. This CDR3 reads CASSPVIGRIPAGANVLTF. The DNA for the CDR3 is TGTGCCAGCAGTCCCGTTATCGGGAGGATTCCGGCTGGGGCCAACGTCCTGACTTTC.

V usage is TRBV4-2 and J usage is TRBJ2-7; a weak D match, TRBD1 (6 bases). The length of the CDR3 is 16 residues. CDR1 and CDR2 from the germline V gene are LGHNA and YNFKEQ. Trimming left V 1 base short and J 0 bases short, with 13 bases between. The CDR3 nucleotides are TGTGCCAGCAGCCAAGGTCGTACAGGGTCCTCCTACGAGCAGTACTTC. Its translation is CASSQGRTGSSYEQYF.

V usage is TRBV6-2 or TRBV6-3 and J usage is TRBJ2-7, with 10 nucleotides matching TRBD2. CDR3 length equals 16 residues. Per the germline V gene, CDR1 is MNHEY and CDR2 is SVGEGT. The ends lost 0 bases at V and 5 bases at J; junction bases unmatched: 7. CDR3 bases: TGTGCCAGCAGTTACTCGACGGCTAGCGGGAGCGACGAGCAGTACTTC. It yields the protein CASSYSTASGSDEQYF.

The chain recombines TRBV5-5 with TRBJ1-4; D may be TRBD1 (5 bases). The CDR3 totals 15 residues. V was pared by 5 bases and J by 4 bases, with 15 bases between. Germline CDR1 is SGHKS and CDR2 is YYEKEE (reference sequence). Here the CDR3 reads CASRDGKDSNEKLFF. For the CDR3, the DNA is TGTGCCAGCAGGGACGGTAAAGACAGTAATGAAAAACTGTTTTTT.

V gene TRBV5-6 combines with J gene TRBJ1-1; D unresolved. There are 15 residues in the CDR3. V lost 5 bases, J lost 4 bases, and 18 bases lay in between. CDR1 is SGHDT and CDR2 is YYEEEE in the germline V gene. The CDR3 DNA reads as TGTGCCAGCAGATCGCGGCTAGGGTTAAGCACTGAAGCTTTCTTT. Translation gives CASRSRLGLSTEAFF.

This clone was recorded a few times. The chain couples TRBV9 to TRBJ2-7; D gene ambiguous. V was pared by 3 bases and J by 6 bases, with 10 bases between. The CDR3 spans 12 residues. Germline lookup yields CDR1 SGDLS and CDR2 YYNGEE. CDR3 sequence: CASSGRTGEQYF. The CDR3 nucleotides read TGTGCCAGCAGCGGGCGGACGGGCGAGCAGTACTTC.

This clone was recorded once. The rearrangement links TRBV7-2 to TRBJ2-3, with a possible D match to TRBD1 (5 bases). There are 12 residues in the CDR3. Germline CDR1 is SGHTA and CDR2 is FQGNSA. Trimming removed 1 base at V and 14 bases at J, with 13 bases between. CDR3 region: CASSLVGVLGYF. In DNA, the CDR3 is TGTGCCAGCAGCTTAGTAGGGGTTTTGGGGTATTTT.

The rearrangement uses TRBV3-1 (or the pseudogene TRBV3-2) and TRBJ1-3, with D uncertain. CDR1 LGHDT and CDR2 YNNKEL come from the germline V gene (reference sequence). V was pared by 3 bases and J by 0 bases, with 9 bases between. The CDR3 runs to 15 residues. The CDR3 sequence: CASSQGPFSGNTIYF. The DNA of the CDR3 is TGTGCCAGCAGCCAGGGCCCCTTCTCTGGAAACACCATATATTTT.

The J gene is TRBJ2-3, the V gene TRBV10-1; a weak D match, TRBD1 (6 bases). There are 16 residues in the CDR3. V was pared by 4 bases and J by 0 bases, with 14 bases between. Germline CDR1 and CDR2: WNHNN and SYGVQD (reference sequence). The CDR3 DNA sequence: TGCGCCAGCAGTGTGACAGGACTGACTAGCACAGATACGCAGTATTTT. Amino acids: CASSVTGLTSTDTQYF.

The chain couples TRBV30 to TRBJ2-1, with 8 bases lining up with TRBD2. The CDR3 extends over 14 amino acids. The trim removed 3 bases at V and 6 bases at J, leaving 7 bases unmatched. Per germline, CDR1 GTSNPN and CDR2 SVGIG (reference sequence). CDR3 loop: CAWSEIAGPNEQFF. DNA for the CDR3: TGTGCCTGGAGCGAAATAGCGGGACCCAATGAGCAGTTCTTC.

The V and J genes are TRBV5-1 and TRBJ2-7; 8 bases align to TRBD1. This CDR3 is built from 13 residues. CDR1 and CDR2 from the germline V gene are SGHRS and YFSETQ. J was trimmed by 3 bases and V by 3 bases; bases with no gene match: 2. The CDR3, as DNA: TGCGCCAGCAGCTCACAGGGGGACTACGAGCAGTACTTC. Translation gives CASSSQGDYEQYF.

The rearrangement uses TRBV9 and TRBJ1-2, with D possibly matching TRBD1 (5 bases). This CDR3 comprises 15 residues. The V end lost 4 bases, the J end lost 0 bases, and 13 bases lay between the germline ends. Germline CDR1 reads SGDLS; CDR2 reads YYNGEE. The CDR3 reads CASSIYGDSNYGYTF. Here the CDR3 DNA reads TGTGCCAGCAGCATATACGGGGACTCTAACTATGGCTACACCTTC.

This chain's CDR3 is CAWTRGGATNEKLFF. The DNA for the CDR3 is TGTGCCTGGACTAGAGGGGGGGCAACTAATGAAAAACTGTTTTTT. This chain connects TRBV30 to TRBJ1-4, with D possibly being TRBD1 (6 bases). V gave up 4 bases and J gave up 0 bases, with 12 bases separating them. Per the germline V gene, CDR1 is GTSNPN and CDR2 is SVGIG (reference sequence). The CDR3 extends over 15 amino acids. The full variable domain, its missing parts supplied by reference TRBV30 and TRBJ1-4, is SQTIHQWPATLVQPVGSPLSLECTVEGTSNPNLYWYRQAAGRGLQLLFYSVGIGQISSEVPQNLSASRPQDRQFILSSKKLLLSDSGFYLCAWTRGGATNEKLFFGSGTQLSVL.

This clone has a handful of counts. The chain uses TRBV4-1 and TRBJ1-1; D might be TRBD1 (6 bases). Germline V gene lookup returns CDR1 MGHRA and CDR2 YSYEKL. The CDR3 has 16 residues. V shed 2 bases and J shed 1 base, with 14 bases lying between them. CDR3 sequence (DNA): TGCGCCAGCAGCCAACCACTAAAGACAGGGAACACTGAAGCTTTCTTT. Residues: CASSQPLKTGNTEAFF.

The chain uses TRBV25-1 and TRBJ2-3; D is ambiguous. From germline, CDR1 is MGHDK and CDR2 SYGVNS. Trimming removed 5 bases at V and 4 bases at J, with 13 bases between. The CDR3 has 14 residues. The CDR3 DNA reads as TGTGCCAGCAGTCGAGGACCCCCCGCAGATACGCAGTATTTT. Protein: CASSRGPPADTQYF.

The chain joins TRBV29-1 to TRBJ2-1, with 10 bases lining up with TRBD2. The CDR3 consists of 13 residues. CDR1 is SQVTM and CDR2 is ANQGSEA in the germline V gene. V dropped 8 bases and J dropped 6; count of bases not matched to a gene: 7. The DNA for the CDR3 is TGCAGCACGATAGCGGGAGGCCTCAATGAGCAGTTCTTC. It encodes CSTIAGGLNEQFF.

V usage is TRBV3-1 (or the pseudogene TRBV3-2) and J usage is TRBJ1-5; D call uncertain. The CDR3 loop spans 15 amino acids. The germline V gene encodes CDR1 LGHDT and CDR2 YNNKEL (reference sequence). V was trimmed by 0 bases and J by 0 bases, leaving 6 bases between them. For the CDR3, the DNA is TGTGCCAGCAGCCAAGATGTGGATAGCAATCAGCCCCAGCATTTT. Its translation is CASSQDVDSNQPQHF.